Listed below are T cell receptor beta chains from one sample, sequenced in a study of OX40 agonist ivuxolimab in advanced cancers. Data came from immunoSEQ multiplex PCR; TCRdb stores just in-frame clones and leaves some out. The table lists about 18,000 clones, 70% to 90% of them singletons, with over 50% in the top ten. Sequenced material: CD4+ or CD8+ T cells sorted from blood, taken in a trial of the OX40 agonist ivuxolimab. The origin of the receptors is an adult with an advanced solid tumor such as melanoma, head and neck, liver or kidney cancer. The CDR3 runs from the conserved cysteine through the conserved F or W. The D gene is left open where the match is weak. Clone size is not always given. Where it is, it says once, few, many or a class for expanded clones.

>TRBV28|TRBJ2-1|-|-
CASSPRSGYYNEQFF
TGTGCCAGCAGTCCCAGGAGCGGGTATTACAATGAGCAGTTCTTC
>TRBV27|TRBJ1-5|TRBD1|-
CASSEGQGGIQPQHF
TGTGCCAGCAGTGAAGGACAGGGAGGTATCCAGCCCCAGCATTTT
>TRBV11-2|TRBJ2-7|-|-
CASSSGQSPEQYF
TGTGCCAGCAGCTCCGGACAGTCCCCCGAGCAGTACTTC
>TRBV5-1|TRBJ2-7|-|once
CASSTGVGLPYEQYF
TGCGCCAGCAGCACAGGGGTTGGACTACCCTACGAGCAGTACTTC
>TRBV27|TRBJ2-7|TRBD1|-
CASSPKQGAAYEQYF
TGTGCCAGCAGTCCCAAACAGGGGGCGGCCTACGAGCAGTACTTC
>TRBV27|TRBJ2-7|-|-
CASSLLEGYEQYF
TGTGCCAGCAGTTTGCTCGAAGGGTACGAGCAGTACTTC
>TRBV19|TRBJ1-5|-|-
CASSTGSWPPNQPQHF
TGTGCCAGTAGTACAGGTTCCTGGCCCCCCAATCAGCCCCAGCATTTT
>TRBV30|TRBJ2-2|-|few
CAWIVPNTGELFF
TGTGCCTGGATCGTCCCCAACACCGGGGAGCTGTTTTTT
>TRBV14|TRBJ2-2|TRBD2|once
CASSQEGTRGTSGRESTGELFF
TGTGCCAGCAGCCAAGAAGGGACTCGCGGGACTAGCGGGAGGGAGAGCACCGGGGAGCTGTTTTTT
>TRBV7-8|TRBJ1-3|-|-
CASSPSAISGNTIYF
TGTGCCAGCAGCCCTTCGGCCATCTCTGGAAACACCATATATTTT
>TRBV15|TRBJ2-5|TRBD1|-
CATSTSGQGAETQYF
TGTGCCACCAGCACTTCGGGACAGGGGGCAGAGACCCAGTACTTC
>TRBV6-4|TRBJ2-7|-|-
CASSVREKTYEQYF
TGTGCCAGCAGTGTGCGTGAGAAAACCTACGAGCAGTACTTC
>TRBV18|TRBJ1-4|TRBD1|-
CASSPRRTGGGTNEKLFF
TGTGCCAGCTCACCGCGACGGACAGGGGGAGGAACTAATGAAAAACTGTTTTTT
>TRBV4-1|TRBJ1-2|TRBD1|-
CASSPLQGNGGYTF
TGCGCCAGCAGCCCCCTACAGGGGAACGGTGGCTACACCTTC